This TCR beta chain stems from a study of cytomegalovirus exposure and HLA in healthy donors. PCR used 60 Vbeta primers and 13 Jbeta primers. The method was immunoSEQ multiplex PCR; TCRdb's version includes in-frame clones alone and lacks a portion of them. The data show 100,000 to 150,000 clones, around 85% seen once. This CDR3 comprises 17 residues. Germline V lookup: CDR1 LGHNA, CDR2 YSLEER. V was trimmed by 0 bases and J by 0 bases, leaving 12 bases between them. The sequenced material came from PBMCs. The chain couples TRBV4-3 to TRBJ1-5; D gene ambiguous. This TCR was sampled from a man between 18 and 29 years old in good health and CMV-seropositive. The CDR3 region is CASSQDWPSASNQPQHF. CDR3 DNA sequence: TGCGCCAGCAGCCAAGATTGGCCGTCCGCTAGCAATCAGCCCCAGCATTTT.